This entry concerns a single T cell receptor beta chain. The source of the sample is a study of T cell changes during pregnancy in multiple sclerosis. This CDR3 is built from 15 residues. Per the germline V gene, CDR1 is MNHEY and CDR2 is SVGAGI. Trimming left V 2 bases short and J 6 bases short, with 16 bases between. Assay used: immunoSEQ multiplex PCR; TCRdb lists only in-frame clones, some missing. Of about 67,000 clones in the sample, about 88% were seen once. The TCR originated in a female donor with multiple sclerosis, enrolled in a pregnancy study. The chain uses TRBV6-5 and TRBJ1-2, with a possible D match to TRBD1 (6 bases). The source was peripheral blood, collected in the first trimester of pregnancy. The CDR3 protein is CASSYVQGYLHGYTF. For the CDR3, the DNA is TGTGCCAGCAGTTACGTCCAGGGGTATTTACATGGCTACACCTTC.